A selection of T cell receptor beta chains follows, all from one sample in a study of PD-1 blockade in mismatch repair-deficient tumors. Data came from immunoSEQ multiplex PCR; TCRdb stores just in-frame clones and leaves some out. The sample lists around 50,000 clones; approximately 80% were seen once. The source material was PBMCs, sampled before pembrolizumab treatment. The receptor source for this set is an adult with mismatch repair-deficient cancer. The CDR3 runs from the conserved cysteine through the conserved F or W. Each record gives: J gene, D gene, V gene, clone size, CDR3 protein, CDR3 DNA. A D gene is named only where the DNA matches it firmly. Where a row states a size, it is once, few, many or the class of an expanded clone; other rows omit it.

J gene: TRBJ2-7; D gene: .; V gene: TRBV11-2; clone size: .; CDR3 protein: CASSLSYHEQYF; CDR3 DNA: TGTGCCAGCAGCTTATCTTACCACGAGCAGTACTTC
J gene: TRBJ2-1; D gene: TRBD2; V gene: TRBV25-1; clone size: .; CDR3 protein: CASSSGLALNEQFF; CDR3 DNA: TGTGCCAGCAGTTCCGGACTAGCGCTCAATGAGCAGTTCTTC
J gene: TRBJ2-7; D gene: TRBD2; V gene: TRBV18; clone size: .; CDR3 protein: CASSPPGTRGREQYF; CDR3 DNA: TGTGCCAGCTCACCCCCCGGGACTAGGGGACGTGAGCAGTACTTC
J gene: TRBJ2-5; D gene: .; V gene: TRBV28; clone size: once; CDR3 protein: CASSFRGFGGETQYF; CDR3 DNA: TGTGCCAGCAGTTTTCGGGGATTTGGCGGAGAGACCCAGTACTTC
J gene: TRBJ2-3; D gene: TRBD2; V gene: TRBV14; clone size: .; CDR3 protein: CASSQAFAGLAVPDTQYF; CDR3 DNA: TGTGCCAGCAGCCAAGCTTTTGCGGGACTAGCGGTCCCAGATACGCAGTATTTT
J gene: TRBJ1-2; D gene: .; V gene: TRBV7-9; clone size: .; CDR3 protein: CASSKSRGDYGYTF; CDR3 DNA: TGTGCCAGCAGCAAATCAAGGGGAGACTATGGCTACACCTTC
J gene: TRBJ2-7; D gene: .; V gene: TRBV2; clone size: few; CDR3 protein: CASSEEPLQQYF; CDR3 DNA: TGTGCCAGCAGTGAAGAGCCCCTTCAGCAGTACTTC
J gene: TRBJ1-5; D gene: .; V gene: TRBV30; clone size: medium-sized; CDR3 protein: CAWSEGNNQPQHF; CDR3 DNA: TGTGCCTGGAGTGAGGGAAACAATCAGCCCCAGCATTTT
J gene: TRBJ1-5; D gene: TRBD1; V gene: TRBV23-1; clone size: .; CDR3 protein: CASVRGCCSNQPQHF; CDR3 DNA: TGCGCCAGCGTCAGGGGGTGTTGTAGCAATCAGCCCCAGCATTTT
J gene: TRBJ1-1; D gene: TRBD1; V gene: TRBV6-6; clone size: .; CDR3 protein: CASRSQPGQGNTEAFF; CDR3 DNA: TGTGCCAGCAGGAGCCAGCCGGGACAGGGGAACACTGAAGCTTTCTTT